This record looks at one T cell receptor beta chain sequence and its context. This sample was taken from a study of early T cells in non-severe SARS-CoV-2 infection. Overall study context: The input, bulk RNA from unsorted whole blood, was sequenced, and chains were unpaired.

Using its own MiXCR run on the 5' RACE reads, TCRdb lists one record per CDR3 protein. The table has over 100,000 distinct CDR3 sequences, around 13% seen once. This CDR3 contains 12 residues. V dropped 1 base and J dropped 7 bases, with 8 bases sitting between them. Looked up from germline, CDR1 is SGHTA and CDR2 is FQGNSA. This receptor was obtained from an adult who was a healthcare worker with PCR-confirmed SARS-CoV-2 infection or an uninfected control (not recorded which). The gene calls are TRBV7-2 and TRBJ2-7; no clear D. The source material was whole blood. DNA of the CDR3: TGTGCCAGCAGCTTAGTCTCTTGGGAGCAGTACTTC. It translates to CASSLVSWEQYF. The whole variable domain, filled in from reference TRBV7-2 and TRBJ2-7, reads GAGVSQSPSNKVTEKGKDVELRCDPISGHTALYWYRQSLGQGLEFLIYFQGNSAPDKSGLPSDRFSAERTGGSVSTLTIQRTQQEDSAVYLCASSLVSWEQYFGPGTRLTVT.